This T cell receptor (beta chain) was identified in a study of blood T cell repertoires in COVID-19. The data were produced by immunoSEQ multiplex PCR, yet TCRdb's version contains in-frame clones alone and is incomplete. This table holds fewer than 450,000 clones, nearly 90% found once. This CDR3 comprises 12 residues. Germline lookup yields CDR1 SEHNR and CDR2 FQNEAQ (reference sequence). The ends were cut back, 2 bases at V and 6 bases at J, with 7 bases in the middle. The clonotype was recovered from a middle-aged woman with acute COVID-19. The specimen sequenced was PBMCs or T cells enriched from blood (not recorded which). V is TRBV7-9 and J is TRBJ1-2; D unresolved. CDR3 protein: CASSLSGNGYTF. The DNA of the CDR3 is TGTGCCAGCAGCTTAAGCGGGAATGGCTACACCTTC.